This entry lists 30 T cell receptor beta chains sequenced from one sample in a study of blood T cell repertoires in COVID-19. Data came from immunoSEQ multiplex PCR; TCRdb stores just in-frame clones and leaves some out. The table records approximately 380,000 clones, roughly 85% of them present only once. Specimen: peripheral blood. These receptors all come from a woman aged 18-29 years with acute or convalescent COVID-19.

The gene calls are TRBV27 and TRBJ2-7; 9 bases line up with TRBD2. The CDR3 is 15 amino acids. CDR1 and CDR2 from the germline V gene are MNHEY and SMNVEV (reference sequence). Trimming cost V 5 bases and J 5 bases; bases outside gene matches: 10. As DNA, the CDR3 is TGTGCCAGCAGTGGCGGGGGACTAGCTTCCCACGAGCAGTACTTC. Translation gives CASSGGGLASHEQYF.

V and J are TRBV5-1 and TRBJ1-4; D ambiguous. The CDR3 loop spans 16 amino acids. Germline V gene lookup returns CDR1 SGHRS and CDR2 YFSETQ. The V end lost 4 bases, the J end lost 0 bases, and 13 bases lay between the germline ends. CDR3 loop: CASSNQVLATNEKLFF. CDR3 nucleotide sequence: TGCGCCAGCAGCAATCAGGTTCTTGCAACTAATGAAAAACTGTTTTTT.

CDR3 bases: TGTGCCAGCAGTGAAGTGCCAAATGAAGCCCTAAGCTCTGGAAACACCATATATTTT. Translated, it gives CASSEVPNEALSSGNTIYF. The chain is built from TRBV2 and TRBJ1-3; D uncertain. V was trimmed by 1 base and J by 0 bases, leaving 19 bases between them. This CDR3 is 19 amino acids long. The germline V gene encodes CDR1 SNHLY and CDR2 FYNNEI.

The rearrangement uses TRBV5-4 and TRBJ1-1; 10 bases line up with TRBD1. CDR3 length equals 17 residues. Per the germline V gene, CDR1 is SGHNT and CDR2 is YYREEE (reference sequence). V lost 3 bases to trimming and J lost 6 bases; unmatched junction nucleotides: 14. Written as DNA, the CDR3 is TGTGCCAGCAGCTCCCTGGGACAGGGGAGCGTAGTCCCTGAAGCTTTCTTT. Protein product: CASSSLGQGSVVPEAFF.

V usage is TRBV5-1 and J usage is TRBJ2-1; tentative D call: TRBD2 (6 bases). The CDR3 has 14 amino acids. Germline loops: CDR1 SGHRS, CDR2 YFSETQ. Trimming removed 7 bases at V and 4 bases at J, with 15 bases between. The CDR3 protein is CASRTLAVYNEQFF. CDR3 DNA: TGCGCCAGCCGGACCTTAGCGGTTTACAATGAGCAGTTCTTC.

J is TRBJ1-1 and V is TRBV9; TRBD1 might be the D (6 bases). With 0 bases removed from V and 10 bases from J, the gap between germline ends came to 22 bases. Germline V CDR1 and CDR2: SGDLS, YYNGEE. This CDR3 spans 16 amino acids. The CDR3 coding sequence is TGTGCCAGCAGCGTAGGGAACAGGGTCATAGACCAAGGAGCTTTCTTT. Translated, it gives CASSVGNRVIDQGAFF.

This chain connects TRBV30 to TRBJ2-7, with a possible D match to TRBD1 (6 bases). The CDR3 extends over 12 amino acids. CDR1 is GTSNPN, CDR2 SVGIG, per germline (reference sequence). The V end was cut by 1 base, the J end by 2 bases, with 6 bases between. The CDR3 protein is CAWSGGPYEQYF. For the CDR3, the DNA is TGTGCCTGGAGTGGGGGGCCCTACGAGCAGTACTTC.

In nucleotides, the CDR3 is TGTGCCAGCAGCCCTCGGACAGCCTACAATGAGCAGTTCTTC. It specifies CASSPRTAYNEQFF. The rearrangement links TRBV9 to TRBJ2-1; D is perhaps TRBD1 (6 bases). Germline CDR1 reads SGDLS; CDR2 reads YYNGEE. The ends were cut back, 4 bases at V and 2 bases at J, with 10 bases in the middle. This CDR3 contains 14 residues.

The CDR3 coding sequence is TGTGCCAGCAGTTCTACAGGGACACCCTACGAGCAGTACTTC. It encodes CASSSTGTPYEQYF. This chain uses TRBV28 with TRBJ2-7; D is possibly TRBD1 (6 bases). The CDR3 has 14 residues. Germline V lookup: CDR1 MDHEN, CDR2 SYDVKM. V dropped 4 bases and J dropped 2 bases, with 12 bases sitting between them.

V is TRBV7-9 and J is TRBJ1-3; D gene ambiguous. CDR3 size: 14 residues. Deletions cut 0 bases from V and 4 bases from J, with 7 bases between. CDR1 and CDR2 (germline): SEHNR, FQNEAQ (reference sequence). CDR3 loop: CASSLAESGNTIYF. For the CDR3, the DNA is TGTGCCAGCAGCTTAGCGGAGTCAGGAAACACCATATATTTT.

The chain joins TRBV19 to TRBJ2-7; 14 nucleotides agree with TRBD2. Germline V gene sequence: CDR1 LNHDA, CDR2 SQIVND (reference sequence). V dropped 5 bases and J dropped 2; count of bases not matched to a gene: 8. The CDR3 totals 17 residues. In nucleotides, the CDR3 is TGTGCCAGTAGTGGACTAGCGGGAGGTCCCACGACCTACGAGCAGTACTTC. It is translated as CASSGLAGGPTTYEQYF.

This clone was seen many times. This chain links TRBV19 with TRBJ1-2, with 8 bases aligning to TRBD1. The CDR3 runs to 13 residues. V shed 3 bases, J shed 10 bases, and the junction held 7 bases outside the gene matches. Germline CDR1 reads LNHDA; CDR2 reads SQIVND (reference sequence). The CDR3 DNA sequence: TGTGCCAGTAGTATGGGTTACCAGGGGGCCTACACCTTC. Amino acid sequence: CASSMGYQGAYTF.

The chain joins TRBV28 to TRBJ2-3; 14 nucleotides agree with TRBD2. The germline V gene has CDR1 MDHEN and CDR2 SYDVKM. There are 18 residues in the CDR3. V was clipped by 6 bases and J by 3 bases; unmatched bases: 11. The CDR3 sequence: CASSPDKGLAGATDTQYF. The CDR3 DNA follows: TGTGCCAGCAGCCCAGACAAGGGACTAGCGGGAGCAACAGATACGCAGTATTTT.

V is TRBV12-5 and J is TRBJ2-1; 14 positions match TRBD2. Per germline, CDR1 LGHNT and CDR2 FRNRAP. The CDR3 runs 13 residues. J was trimmed by 6 bases and V by 11 bases; bases with no gene match: 3. The CDR3, as DNA: TGTGCTGGGGGGACTAGCGGGAGCAATGAGCAGTTCTTC. It is translated as CAGGTSGSNEQFF.

This clone occurred once. The chain joins TRBV2 to TRBJ1-1, with D maybe TRBD1 (5 bases). The CDR3 loop spans 13 amino acids. Per the germline V gene, CDR1 is SNHLY and CDR2 is FYNNEI. The V end lost 4 bases, the J end lost 1 base, and 7 bases lay between the germline ends. The CDR3 DNA is TGTGCCAGCAGTGTGGGGGGGAACACTGAAGCTTTCTTT. Amino acids: CASSVGGNTEAFF.

This clone has just one count. The chain is built from TRBV5-4 and TRBJ2-3; weak D call: TRBD2 (6 bases). The CDR3 runs to 15 residues. The ends were cut back, 1 base at V and 3 bases at J, with 12 bases in the middle. Per germline, CDR1 SGHNT and CDR2 YYREEE (reference sequence). The CDR3 bases are TGTGCCAGCAGCTTGAGTCTAGCGCTGACAGATACGCAGTATTTT. Translated, it gives CASSLSLALTDTQYF.

This chain joins TRBV28 and TRBJ1-3; TRBD1 matches at 10 bases. Per the germline V gene, CDR1 is MDHEN and CDR2 is SYDVKM. With 3 bases clipped from V and 3 bases from J, the junction kept 5 bases outside the gene matches. CDR3 length equals 16 residues. The CDR3 bases are TGTGCCAGCAGTTTCCTCGGGACAGGGGATGGAAACACCATATATTTT. It yields the protein CASSFLGTGDGNTIYF.

A remark on this clone: Other DNA sequences within the sample encode an identical CDR3. V and J are TRBV9 and TRBJ2-3; D ambiguous. The V and J ends lost 0 bases and 6 bases respectively, with 5 bases between them. CDR1 and CDR2 from the germline V gene are SGDLS and YYNGEE. This CDR3 contains 12 residues. CDR3 DNA: TGTGCCAGCAGCGTAGTGGCTGATACGCAGTATTTT. As protein: CASSVVADTQYF.

The chain uses TRBV5-8 and TRBJ2-1, with D possibly TRBD2 on 5 matching bases. In germline, CDR1 is SGHTS, CDR2 YDEGEE. V shed 2 bases and J shed 0 bases, with 12 bases lying between them. There are 16 residues in the CDR3. The CDR3 nucleotides read TGTGCCAGCAGCTTCGGAGGTTGGGGCTCCTACAATGAGCAGTTCTTC. This translates into CASSFGGWGSYNEQFF.

The gene calls are TRBV12-3 or TRBV12-4 and TRBJ2-3, with D possibly being TRBD1 (6 bases). Trimming removed 6 bases at V and 4 bases at J, with 11 bases between. This CDR3 spans 13 amino acids. CDR3 bases: TGTGCCAGCAGCCCAGGGGTTGCAGATACGCAGTATTTT. Translation gives CASSPGVADTQYF.

The chain combines TRBV6-5 with TRBJ2-7, with 9 bases fitting TRBD1. J lost 5 bases, V lost 5 bases, and 7 bases had no gene match. Germline V CDR1 and CDR2: MNHEY, SVGAGI. CDR3 length: 14 residues. CDR3 loop: CASSTGTGIDEQYF. Written as DNA, the CDR3 is TGTGCCAGCAGTACCGGGACAGGGATTGACGAGCAGTACTTC.

The CDR3 here is CASSHRAGSPDGYTF. CDR3 nucleotides: TGCGCCAGCAGCCACCGAGCAGGTTCGCCTGATGGCTACACCTTC. This chain joins TRBV4-1 and TRBJ1-2; D gene uncertain. This CDR3 has 15 amino acids. The germline V and J ends were trimmed by 3 bases and 6 bases, with 17 bases remaining between them. From germline, CDR1 is MGHRA and CDR2 YSYEKL.

The chain combines TRBV2 with TRBJ1-1; D gene uncertain. CDR1 SNHLY and CDR2 FYNNEI come from the germline V gene. V was pared by 6 bases and J by 1 base, with 9 bases between. The CDR3 spans 13 residues. The CDR3 nucleotides are TGTGCCAGCAGAGATTACGGGAACACTGAAGCTTTCTTT. Its translation is CASRDYGNTEAFF.

This chain links TRBV7-9 with TRBJ2-1, with 10 bases lining up with TRBD2. Looked up from germline, CDR1 is SEHNR and CDR2 is FQNEAQ (reference sequence). CDR3 length: 15 amino acids. Trimming took 2 bases from V and 7 from J; bases not matched to a gene: 5. For the CDR3, the DNA is TGTGCCAGCAGCTTACCGGGACTAGCGATGAATGAGCAGTTCTTC. It specifies CASSLPGLAMNEQFF.

The chain employs TRBV2 and TRBJ2-7; 8 nucleotides align to TRBD2. CDR1 is SNHLY and CDR2 is FYNNEI in the germline V gene. V trimming: 7 bases; J trimming: 7 bases; junction bases outside the gene matches: 15. The CDR3 loop spans 15 amino acids. CDR3 bases: TGTGCCAGCAACCCCCGGGACGGGGGGGGAGGAGAGCAGTACTTC. Amino acids: CASNPRDGGGGEQYF.

This rearrangement joins TRBV6-1 to TRBJ2-7; 8 bases map to TRBD1. CDR3 length equals 14 residues. The germline V gene has CDR1 MNHNS and CDR2 SASEGT. The V and J ends lost 0 bases and 4 bases, in that order; junction bases with no gene match: 2. This chain's CDR3 is CASSEARGRYEQYF. The CDR3 DNA sequence: TGTGCCAGCAGTGAAGCCAGGGGGCGTTACGAGCAGTACTTC.

This clone has only a few counts. J is TRBJ1-4 and V is TRBV7-9; no firm D call. CDR1 and CDR2 from the germline V gene are SEHNR and FQNEAQ (reference sequence). Trimming removed 3 bases from V and 1 base from J, with 9 bases in between. This CDR3 region has 15 residues. In DNA form, the CDR3 reads TGTGCCAGCAGCTTGCCTCTAGGAACTAATGAAAAACTGTTTTTT. Protein sequence: CASSLPLGTNEKLFF.

This chain links TRBV9 with TRBJ2-5; 15 nucleotides match TRBD2. Losses at the gene ends were 4 bases for V and 2 bases for J; bases not matched to a gene: 6. Germline lookup yields CDR1 SGDLS and CDR2 YYNGEE. The CDR3 is made up of 17 amino acids. CDR3 sequence (DNA): TGTGCCAGCAGCCAGGGACTAGCGGGAGGCATACAAGAGACCCAGTACTTC. Its protein is CASSQGLAGGIQETQYF.

This clone occurred a few times. The rearrangement uses TRBV18 and TRBJ1-3; possible D gene TRBD1, 6 bases. The CDR3 extends over 18 amino acids. Trimming pared 1 base from V and 0 bases from J, leaving 16 bases between. The germline CDR1 and CDR2 sequences are KGHSH and LQKENI. CDR3 nucleotide sequence: TGTGCCAGCTCACCACAAGATCTTAGGACAGCCTCTGGAAACACCATATATTTT. Translating gives CASSPQDLRTASGNTIYF.

The chain employs TRBV2 and TRBJ2-5; TRBD1 aligns across 7 bases. The CDR3 spans 14 residues. The germline V gene encodes CDR1 SNHLY and CDR2 FYNNEI. V gave up 10 bases and J gave up 1 base; unmatched junction bases: 9. This chain's CDR3 is CATIQGVSQETQYF. Here the CDR3 DNA reads TGTGCCACGATTCAGGGGGTTAGCCAAGAGACCCAGTACTTC.